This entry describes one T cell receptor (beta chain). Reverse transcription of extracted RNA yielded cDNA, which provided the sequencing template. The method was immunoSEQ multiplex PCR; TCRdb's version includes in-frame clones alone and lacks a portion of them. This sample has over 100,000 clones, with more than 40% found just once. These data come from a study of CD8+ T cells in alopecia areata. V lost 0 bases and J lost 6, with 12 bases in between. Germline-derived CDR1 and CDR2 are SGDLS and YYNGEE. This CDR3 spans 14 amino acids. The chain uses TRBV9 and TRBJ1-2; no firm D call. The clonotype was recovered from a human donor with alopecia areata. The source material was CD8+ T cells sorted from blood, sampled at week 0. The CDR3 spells CASSVGRGFNGYTF. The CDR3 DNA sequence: TGTGCCAGCAGCGTAGGCAGAGGGTTCAATGGCTACACCTTC.